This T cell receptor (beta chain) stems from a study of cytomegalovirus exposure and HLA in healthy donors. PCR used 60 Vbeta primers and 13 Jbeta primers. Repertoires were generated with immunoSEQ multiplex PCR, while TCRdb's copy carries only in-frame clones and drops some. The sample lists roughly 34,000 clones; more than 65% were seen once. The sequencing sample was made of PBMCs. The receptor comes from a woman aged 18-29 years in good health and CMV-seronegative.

Written as DNA, the CDR3 is TGCGCCAGCAGCTTCGGAGGGGACACCGGGGAGCTGTTTTTT. It specifies CASSFGGDTGELFF. The rearrangement joins TRBV5-1 to TRBJ2-2, with D perhaps TRBD2 (6 bases). CDR1 and CDR2 (germline): SGHRS, YFSETQ. CDR3 length equals 14 residues. V dropped 2 bases and J dropped 3 bases, with 8 bases sitting between them.